The 2 T cell receptor beta chains in this list originate from one sample, sequenced in a study of T cell clusters in autoimmune cytopenias. One tube held mixed TRB-A and TRB-B primer pools for touch-down PCR. TCRdb re-called the multiplex PCR reads; one entry per CDR3 protein, DNA not given. The data include about 10,000 distinct CDR3 sequences; the top ten clones carry around a tenth. About 37,500 genome equivalents of blood DNA were amplified for TRB. The sample comprised peripheral blood. These receptor sequences come from a human donor with an autoimmune cytopenia or autoimmune hepatitis (not recorded which).

The CDR3 here is CASSGTSDSYEQYF. This chain uses TRBV5-4 with TRBJ2-7; there is no DNA to check the TCRdb D call of TRBD1. The CDR3 is made up of 14 amino acids. From germline, CDR1 is SGHNT and CDR2 YYREEE (reference sequence). The full variable domain, completed using reference TRBV5-4 and TRBJ2-7, is ETGVTQSPTHLIKTRGQQVTLRCSSQSGHNTVSWYQQALGQGPQFIFQYYREEENGRGNFPPRFSGLQFPNYSSELNVNALELDDSALYLCASSGTSDSYEQYFGPGTRLTVT.

The V call is TRBV7-6, the J call TRBJ2-7; TCRdb designates TRBD1, a call that cannot be tested without DNA. Germline V CDR1 and CDR2: SGHVS, FNYEAQ. The length of the CDR3 is 15 residues. The CDR3 region is CASSFQGDRGYEQYF. The entire variable domain, with the rest obtained from reference TRBV7-6 and TRBJ2-7, is as follows: GAGVSQSPRYKVTKRGQDVALRCDPISGHVSLYWYRQALGQGPEFLTYFNYEAQQDKSGLPNDRFSAERPEGSISTLTIQRTEQRDSAMYRCASSFQGDRGYEQYFGPGTRLTVT.